A single sample is the source of the 29 T cell receptor beta chains below, sequenced in a study of identical twins. Via MiXCR, TCRdb re-called the 5' RACE reads, giving one row per CDR3 protein. The data show some 260,000 distinct CDR3 sequences, about 14% seen once. Sequenced sample: memory (CD45RO+) T cells sorted from blood. The receptors come from a woman in her late teens or twenties in good health.

This clonotype showed up just a few times. The chain is built from TRBV20-1 and TRBJ2-6, with D possibly TRBD2 on 6 matching bases. Germline assignment: CDR1 DFQATT and CDR2 SNEGSKA (reference sequence). The length of the CDR3 is 19 residues. Trimming left V 3 bases short and J 2 bases short, with 23 bases between. CDR3 DNA sequence: TGCAGTGCTAGGGTAAAGGGGACTTACAAGACCCCTGGGGCCAACGTCCTGACTTTC. Translation: CSARVKGTYKTPGANVLTF.

This clonotype was seen more than once but under ten times. The CDR3, as DNA: TGTGCCAGCAGCCCCCTAGCGGGGGGGACCGGGGAGCTGTTTTTT. Encoded protein: CASSPLAGGTGELFF. V and J are TRBV6-4 and TRBJ2-2, with 12 bases fitting TRBD2. This CDR3 is built from 15 residues. V shed 6 bases and J 5 bases; nucleotides not matched to a gene: 4. CDR1 is MRHNA, CDR2 SNTAGT, per germline.

This clonotype came up a few times. One junction end disagrees with the germline gene, perhaps due to a read error. This chain connects TRBV20-1 to TRBJ2-7; TRBD2 might be the D (5 bases). CDR3 size: 12 residues. Germline CDR1 DFQATT, CDR2 SNEGSKA (reference sequence). The CDR3 reads CSASLASNEQYF. CDR3 in DNA: TGCAGTGCTAGCCTAGCCTCCAACGAGCAGTACTTC.

This clonotype was detected only a few times. The V and J genes are TRBV7-3 and TRBJ2-7; 13 nucleotides agree with TRBD2. J lost 2 bases, V lost 6 bases, and 16 bases had no gene match. This CDR3 contains 19 residues. From germline, CDR1 is SGHTA and CDR2 FQGTGA. CDR3 bases: TGTGCCAGCAGAAAAACCCTGACTAGCGGGGGGTGGGACACCTACGAGCAGTACTTC. Its protein product is CASRKTLTSGGWDTYEQYF. The full variable domain, rest sourced from reference TRBV7-3 and TRBJ2-7, is GAGVSQTPSNKVTEKGKYVELRCDPISGHTALYWYRQSLGQGPEFLIYFQGTGAADDSGLPNDRFFAVRPEGSVSTLKIQRTERGDSAVYLCASRKTLTSGGWDTYEQYFGPGTRLTVT.

V gene TRBV20-1 combines with J gene TRBJ1-1; TRBD1 might be the D (5 bases). The V gene lost 6 bases and the J gene lost 5 bases, with 13 bases spanning the gap. Germline V gives CDR1 DFQATT, CDR2 SNEGSKA (reference sequence). This CDR3 is built from 12 residues. CDR3 residues: CSARGPRTEAFF. The DNA for the CDR3 is TGCAGTGCGAGGGGACCACGGACTGAAGCTTTCTTT.

A note on this clonotype: The junction differs from germline at one of its ends, possibly a read error. This chain connects TRBV7-9 to TRBJ1-1; 8 nucleotides match TRBD1. This CDR3 is built from 13 residues. Germline V CDR1 and CDR2: SEHNR, FQNEAQ (reference sequence). CDR3 in DNA: TGTACCAGCAGTCCCCGGACAGGGACTGAAGCTTTCTTT. This translates into CTSSPRTGTEAFF.

Notes on this clonotype: The junction differs from germline at one of its ends, possibly a read error. The chain uses TRBV7-2 and TRBJ2-7; maybe TRBD1 (6 bases). The germline gives CDR1 SGHTA, CDR2 FQGNSA. The CDR3 is 15 amino acids. The CDR3 here is CASSFGYREAYEKYF. The CDR3 region has the DNA TGTGCCAGCAGCTTCGGATACAGGGAAGCCTACGAGAAGTACTTC.

This clonotype was counted only a few times. The J gene is TRBJ1-1, the V gene TRBV9; 7 bases match TRBD1. Germline CDR1 is SGDLS and CDR2 is YYNGEE. V trimming: 1 base; J trimming: 1 base; junction bases outside the gene matches: 7. This CDR3 has 16 amino acids. CDR3 loop: CASSVTGEGKNTEAFF. The CDR3 bases are TGTGCCAGCAGCGTAACAGGGGAGGGGAAGAACACTGAAGCTTTCTTT.

V and J are TRBV5-1 and TRBJ2-2; D assignment may be TRBD1 or TRBD2 (6 bases each). V was pared by 7 bases and J by 5 bases, with 18 bases between. This CDR3 has 15 amino acids. CDR1 and CDR2 (germline): SGHRS, YFSETQ. CDR3 DNA sequence: TGCGCCAGCGGAGGGGGAAGAATGGGAACCGGGGAGCTGTTTTTT. Translated: CASGGGRMGTGELFF.

A note on this clonotype: The junction and the germline gene differ at one end; a read error may be behind it. The genes are TRBV20-1 and TRBJ2-7; D is unclear. The CDR3 runs to 13 residues. Germline assignment: CDR1 DFQATT and CDR2 SNEGSKA (reference sequence). The DNA of the CDR3 is TGCAGTGCTAGTCAACCCCCTTCCTGCGAGCAGTACTTC. It encodes CSASQPPSCEQYF.

The chain is built from TRBV13 and TRBJ2-1, with TRBD1 matching 7 bases. Trimming cost V 5 bases and J 2 bases; bases outside gene matches: 3. The CDR3 is 14 amino acids. Germline V gene data show CDR1 as PRHDT and CDR2 as FYEKMQ (reference sequence). The CDR3 nucleotides are TGTGCCAGCAGCGACAGGGCAACCTACAATGAGCAGTTCTTC. Residues: CASSDRATYNEQFF.

This clonotype was detected ten times or more. The rearrangement joins TRBV5-1 to TRBJ1-1; no clear D gene. Looked up from germline, CDR1 is SGHRS and CDR2 is YFSETQ. V was clipped by 7 bases and J by 4 bases, with 17 bases between them. The CDR3 runs to 14 residues. Here the CDR3 reads CASASGGVRTEAFF. The CDR3, as DNA: TGCGCCAGCGCCTCGGGCGGGGTTCGCACTGAAGCTTTCTTT.

This clonotype was seen ten or more times. The chain has TRBV5-1 and TRBJ2-1; the match to TRBD2 covers 8 bases. The length of the CDR3 is 17 residues. The germline gives CDR1 SGHRS, CDR2 YFSETQ. V was pared by 4 bases and J by 6 bases, with 15 bases of the junction left unmatched. CDR3 residues: CASSPRVAAGGTNEQFF. CDR3 sequence (DNA): TGCGCCAGCAGCCCCAGGGTTGCTGCGGGGGGAACCAATGAGCAGTTCTTC.

This chain links TRBV20-1 with TRBJ1-2, with 7 bases aligning to TRBD1. The germline gives CDR1 DFQATT, CDR2 SNEGSKA (reference sequence). The CDR3 consists of 13 residues. J was trimmed by 4 bases and V by 5 bases; bases with no gene match: 7. The CDR3 loop is CSARGQLAYGYTF. CDR3 sequence (DNA): TGCAGTGCTCGGGGACAGTTAGCCTATGGCTACACCTTC.

This clonotype was recorded many times. J is TRBJ2-1 and V is TRBV24-1; 7 bases line up with TRBD2. CDR1 and CDR2 (germline): KGHDR, SFDVKD. The V and J ends lost 4 bases and 8 bases, in that order; junction bases with no gene match: 16. This CDR3 comprises 17 residues. Here the CDR3 DNA reads TGTGCCACCAGTGAACTGGAAGATGGGCCAGCGGGATATGAGCAGTTCTTC. It codes for CATSELEDGPAGYEQFF.

This clonotype has at least ten counts. The chain links TRBV30 to TRBJ2-3, with D tentatively TRBD2 (6 bases). CDR3 length: 15 residues. The germline V gene has CDR1 GTSNPN and CDR2 SVGIG (reference sequence). With 3 bases removed from V and 8 bases from J, the gap between germline ends came to 21 bases. CDR3 residues: CAWRAGTAPQGTQYF. DNA of the CDR3: TGTGCCTGGAGGGCCGGGACTGCACCTCAGGGTACGCAGTATTTT.

This clonotype was seen a handful of times. This chain connects TRBV7-2 to TRBJ2-1, with a tentative D call TRBD2 (6 bases). V lost 5 bases and J lost 12, with 14 bases in between. This CDR3 is 12 amino acids long. The germline CDR1 and CDR2 sequences are SGHTA and FQGNSA. The CDR3 here is CASSRLVSGQFF. The CDR3, as DNA: TGTGCCAGCAGCCGACTAGTTTCAGGGCAGTTCTTC.

This clonotype was picked up many times. The genes are TRBV5-1 and TRBJ2-3; no clear D. Germline CDR1 reads SGHRS; CDR2 reads YFSETQ. Trimming removed 4 bases from V and 5 bases from J, with 8 bases in between. The CDR3 length is 12 residues. The CDR3 loop reads CASSLPGDTQYF. As DNA, the CDR3 is TGCGCCAGCAGCCTGCCCGGAGATACGCAGTATTTT.

V is TRBV20-1 and J is TRBJ2-1; TRBD2 matches 16 bases. Germline V lookup: CDR1 DFQATT, CDR2 SNEGSKA (reference sequence). With V trimmed by 3 bases and J by 6 bases, 8 bases remained unmatched. The CDR3 has 17 residues. CDR3 sequence reads: CSARLAGTSGRANEQFF. The CDR3 nucleotides are TGCAGTGCTAGGCTGGCCGGGACTAGCGGGAGGGCCAATGAGCAGTTCTTC.

The rearrangement uses TRBV25-1 and TRBJ1-2; tentatively, D is TRBD1 (5 bases). Looked up from germline, CDR1 is MGHDK and CDR2 is SYGVNS. V was pared by 5 bases and J by 7 bases, with 14 bases between. This CDR3 region has 13 residues. CDR3 in amino acids: CASSIQAQGGYTF. CDR3 nucleotide sequence: TGTGCCAGCAGTATCCAGGCCCAGGGTGGCTACACCTTC.

The genes are TRBV29-1 and TRBJ2-7; possibly TRBD2 for D (6 bases). The CDR3 is 12 amino acids. V was clipped by 4 bases and J by 3 bases, with 10 bases between them. Per the germline V gene, CDR1 is SQVTM and CDR2 is ANQGSEA. This chain's CDR3 is CSVARGNYEQYF. DNA of the CDR3: TGCAGCGTTGCCCGGGGGAACTACGAGCAGTACTTC.

This clonotype came up a few times. This chain links TRBV5-1 with TRBJ2-5; D unclear. This CDR3 has 15 amino acids. V shed 0 bases and J shed 1 base, with 10 bases lying between them. Germline loops: CDR1 SGHRS, CDR2 YFSETQ. Here the CDR3 reads CASSLDWATQETQYF. CDR3 DNA sequence: TGCGCCAGCAGCTTGGACTGGGCTACCCAAGAGACCCAGTACTTC.

This clonotype occurred many times. The rearrangement uses TRBV20-1 and TRBJ1-1; no definite D call. CDR3 size: 11 residues. The ends were cut back, 3 bases at V and 8 bases at J, with 10 bases in the middle. Germline V gene lookup returns CDR1 DFQATT and CDR2 SNEGSKA (reference sequence). The CDR3 DNA reads TGCAGTGCTAGGGTGAATGGAGAAGCTTTCTTT. It yields the protein CSARVNGEAFF.

In its sample, this clonotype was seen a few times. The genes are TRBV4-2 and TRBJ2-1; 7 positions agree with TRBD1. The trim removed 0 bases at V and 4 bases at J, leaving 6 bases unmatched. The length of the CDR3 is 16 residues. Germline V CDR1 and CDR2: LGHNA, YNFKEQ. The CDR3 is CASSQDSSGGYNEQFF. In DNA, the CDR3 is TGTGCCAGCAGCCAAGACTCATCAGGGGGTTACAATGAGCAGTTCTTC.

The sample holds a few counts of this clonotype. This rearrangement joins TRBV7-4 to TRBJ2-7; tentatively, D is TRBD1 (5 bases). The CDR3 runs 17 residues. The V gene lost 4 bases and the J gene lost 3 bases, with 22 bases spanning the gap. Germline-derived CDR1 and CDR2 are SGHVT and SQSDAQ. The CDR3, as DNA: TGTGCCAGCAGCTCCGAAAAGATGACAGTCCCTTGCTACGAGCAGTACTTC. This gives the protein CASSSEKMTVPCYEQYF.

This clonotype was observed a single time. The chain combines TRBV5-8 with TRBJ1-4; TRBD1 matches at 8 bases. Germline assignment: CDR1 SGHTS and CDR2 YDEGEE. The CDR3 is 13 residues long. With V trimmed by 4 bases and J by 5 bases, 1 base remained unmatched. DNA of the CDR3: TGTGCCAGCAGCCGGACAGGGAATGAAAAACTGTTTTTT. Its translation is CASSRTGNEKLFF.

The sample holds a few counts of this clonotype. The CDR3 sequence is CASSSKYGRGQETQYF. CDR3 bases: TGTGCCAGCAGCTCTAAGTACGGGAGGGGACAAGAGACCCAGTACTTC. The rearrangement links TRBV7-2 to TRBJ2-5; TRBD2 matches 8 bases. V shed 4 bases and J 2 bases; nucleotides not matched to a gene: 9. The germline V gene encodes CDR1 SGHTA and CDR2 FQGNSA. The CDR3 runs to 16 residues.

This clonotype was counted a few times. This chain connects TRBV10-2 to TRBJ2-7; 12 nucleotides agree with TRBD2. The CDR3 spans 14 residues. Germline V gene data show CDR1 as WSHSY and CDR2 as SAAADI. V was pared by 6 bases and J by 2 bases, with 2 bases of the junction left unmatched. This CDR3 is CASRPSGGAYEQYF. The CDR3 DNA is TGCGCCAGCAGGCCTAGCGGGGGGGCCTACGAGCAGTACTTC.

The chain has TRBV20-1 and TRBJ2-7; weak D call: TRBD1 (6 bases). This CDR3 is built from 13 residues. Germline CDR1 and CDR2: DFQATT and SNEGSKA (reference sequence). V was cut by 4 bases and J by 4 bases, with 14 bases left in between. The CDR3 is CSAIGGRGYEQYF. Here the CDR3 DNA reads TGCAGTGCTATTGGGGGCAGAGGGTACGAGCAGTACTTC.